Given below is one T cell receptor beta chain in context. Its antigen is undetermined. The sample is drawn from a study of T cell responses to AZD1222 COVID-19 vaccine. General observations from the study: Regions 160-218 and 743-854 dominated among vaccine-associated CD4 TCRs spanning spike. Repertoires were collected only later (after the peak T cell response had occurred). White British donors predominated, females outnumbered males, and clonal diversity was possibly underestimated. Unmutated variant regions are reportedly the target of nearly half of TCRs that are spike-specific.

Assay: immunoSEQ multiplex PCR; the TCRdb copy retains only in-frame clones and omits some. This sample has 200,000 to 250,000 clones, with around 94% found just once. V lost 3 bases, J lost 1 base, and 8 bases stayed unmatched. Germline values: CDR1 SGHDN, CDR2 FVKESK. This CDR3 contains 19 residues. The chain is built from TRBV14 and TRBJ2-1, with 14 bases lining up with TRBD2. The sequencing used peripheral blood, collected 28 days after the second dose of the MenACWY control vaccine. This clonotype was obtained from an adult who received the MenACWY meningococcal vaccine as a control. The CDR3 nucleotides read TGTGCCAGCAGCCAGCTGGGACTAGCGGGAGTTGGTTCCTACAATGAGCAGTTCTTC. Protein product: CASSQLGLAGVGSYNEQFF.